The 7 T cell receptor beta chains below were found in one sample sequenced in a study of post-analysis software for immune sequencing data. Whole-study results and caveats: TRBV5-6, TRBV5-1 and TRBV20-1 were among five TRBV segments more frequent in patients than controls.

Their cognate antigens are unknown. TCR beta cDNA libraries included unique molecular identifiers. TCRdb re-called the PCR reads through MiXCR, storing one row per CDR3 protein. The sample holds approximately 730,000 distinct CDR3 sequences; 35% to 55% are singletons and the top ten take approximately 5%. Sample: blood. The receptors were sampled from a girl aged 5 to 17 with multiple sclerosis.

This chain joins TRBV20-1 and TRBJ2-7, with 15 bases that match TRBD2. The CDR3 has 15 amino acids. The germline V gene encodes CDR1 DFQATT and CDR2 SNEGSKA (reference sequence). Germline trimming cut 1 base from V and 4 bases from J; bases unmatched to any gene: 2. Written as DNA, the CDR3 is TGCAGTGCTAGAGCGGGACTAGCGGGAGGATACGAGCAGTACTTC. Protein sequence: CSARAGLAGGYEQYF.

The chain has TRBV9 and TRBJ2-3; D gene uncertain. V was pared by 0 bases and J by 7 bases, with 6 bases between. This CDR3 region has 12 residues. CDR1 SGDLS and CDR2 YYNGEE come from the germline V gene. DNA of the CDR3: TGTGCCAGCAGCGTAGCCTCCAATACGCAGTATTTT. Translation: CASSVASNTQYF.

This chain links TRBV5-1 with TRBJ2-5; D might be TRBD1 or TRBD2, each matching 6 bases. The CDR3 sequence is 20 residues long. V lost 0 bases, J lost 1 base, and 25 bases lay in between. The V gene's germline CDR1 is SGHRS and CDR2 YFSETQ. The CDR3 sequence is CASSLDGRDGGQSPQETQYF. CDR3 bases: TGCGCCAGCAGCTTGGACGGGCGGGACGGGGGACAAAGCCCCCAAGAGACCCAGTACTTC.

The chain has TRBV20-1 and TRBJ1-5; TRBD1 is a possible D gene (5 bases). CDR1 and CDR2 (germline): DFQATT, SNEGSKA (reference sequence). V lost 0 bases and J 10 bases, leaving 16 bases between the germline ends. The CDR3 covers 14 residues. The CDR3 bases are TGCAGTGCTAGAGAGACCGGGGCCTTGGGTCCCCAGCATTTT. It translates to CSARETGALGPQHF.

The chain is built from TRBV9 and TRBJ1-2, with D uncertain. The CDR3 is made up of 13 amino acids. V gave up 0 bases and J gave up 8 bases, with 11 bases separating them. The germline V gene has CDR1 SGDLS and CDR2 YYNGEE. This CDR3 reads CASSVDGSGGYTF. CDR3 in DNA: TGTGCCAGCAGCGTAGATGGTTCTGGGGGCTACACCTTC.

The chain uses TRBV13 and TRBJ1-4; TRBD1 matches 7 bases. From germline, CDR1 is PRHDT and CDR2 FYEKMQ (reference sequence). Unmatched junction bases numbered 6, after V lost 4 bases and J lost 7 bases. The CDR3 sequence is 14 residues long. CDR3 in amino acids: CASSSTGWGEKLFF. The CDR3 region has the DNA TGTGCCAGCAGCTCGACAGGGTGGGGTGAAAAACTGTTTTTT.

As to this clonotype: A read error may account for a junction end that differs from germline. This chain connects TRBV20-1 to TRBJ1-1; D unclear. This CDR3 has 12 residues. Germline CDR1 DFQATT, CDR2 SNEGSKA (reference sequence). The CDR3 DNA is TGCAGTGCAAGAGGCCGGAACACTGAAGCTTTCTTT. Its translation: CSARGRNTEAFF.